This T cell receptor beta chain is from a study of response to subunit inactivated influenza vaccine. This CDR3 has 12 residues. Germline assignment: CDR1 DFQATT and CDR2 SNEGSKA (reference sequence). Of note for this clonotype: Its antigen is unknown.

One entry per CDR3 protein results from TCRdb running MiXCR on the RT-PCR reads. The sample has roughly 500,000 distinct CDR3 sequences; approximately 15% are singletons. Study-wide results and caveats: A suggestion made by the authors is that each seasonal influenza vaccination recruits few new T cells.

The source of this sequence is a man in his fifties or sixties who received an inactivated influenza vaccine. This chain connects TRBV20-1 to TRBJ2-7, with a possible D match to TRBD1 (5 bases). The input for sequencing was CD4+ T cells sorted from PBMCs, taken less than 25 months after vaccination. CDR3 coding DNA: TGCAGCCCCCATTCTGACAGAGACGAGCAGTACTTC. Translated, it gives CSPHSDRDEQYF.